Sequencing of this T cell receptor beta chain was carried out in a study of T cells in Graves' hyperthyroidism and ophthalmopathy. Trimming removed 5 bases at V and 0 bases at J, with 13 bases between. The CDR3 length is 15 residues. This clonotype was recorded at least ten times. Regions amplified from RNA transcripts were the TCR beta CDR3 regions. The HTBI primer set served for first-round RT-PCR of the TCR CDR3. From the multiplex PCR reads, TCRdb called clonotypes with MiXCR, one entry per CDR3 protein. Altogether around 240,000 distinct CDR3 sequences are present, roughly 15% being singletons, with the ten largest covering 13%.

The chain is built from TRBV12-3 or TRBV12-4 and TRBJ1-1, with D uncertain. The TCR originated in a woman aged 40 to 49 with Graves' hyperthyroidism that later progressed to Graves' ophthalmopathy. Sequencing used blood. CDR3 sequence reads: CASSPLVGLNTEAFF. CDR3 sequence (DNA): TGTGCCAGCAGTCCCTTAGTGGGTCTGAACACTGAAGCTTTCTTT.